These T cell receptor beta chains were read from a single sample in a study of identical twins. MiXCR, run by TCRdb on the 5' RACE reads, gives a single entry per CDR3 protein. The table has roughly 1,500,000 distinct CDR3 sequences, less than 40% seen once. Specimen: cord blood. These receptors all stem from a newborn girl in good health. The conserved cysteine and the conserved F or W are not part of the CDR3 here. The D gene is left open where the match is weak. Clone size appears in some rows only: once, few, many, or a class for an expanded clone.

J gene,D gene,clone size,V gene,CDR3 protein
TRBJ2-5,NA,NA,TRBV9,ASSAPQSGQETQY
TRBJ2-2,NA,NA,TRBV10-3,ATSVVGRGGELF
TRBJ2-1,TRBD1,NA,TRBV4-1,ASSQQRDSSYNEQF
TRBJ2-1,TRBD2,NA,TRBV25-1,ASSELKKAGKSNEQF
TRBJ2-1,TRBD2,NA,TRBV6-1,ASRSGLAGGPLYNEQF
TRBJ1-6,NA,NA,TRBV27,ASSLGITLYNSPLH
TRBJ1-2,TRBD1,few,TRBV20-1,SAPSGQDSYGYT
TRBJ2-1,NA,NA,TRBV5-1,ASSLRRPDGEQF
TRBJ2-7,TRBD2,few,TRBV20-1,SARDKFVASGTLPYEQY
TRBJ1-2,NA,few,TRBV12-3/TRBV12-4,ASTSTGTANYGYT
TRBJ2-2,NA,few,TRBV29-1,SVDLTGELF
TRBJ2-1,TRBD2,few,TRBV11-2,ASSPPAGGPIGEQF
TRBJ1-1,NA,NA,TRBV27,ANRGGKDTEAF
TRBJ1-1,NA,NA,TRBV3-1,ASSPAPELKNTEAF
TRBJ2-3,TRBD1,few,TRBV2,ASPGQVTDTQY